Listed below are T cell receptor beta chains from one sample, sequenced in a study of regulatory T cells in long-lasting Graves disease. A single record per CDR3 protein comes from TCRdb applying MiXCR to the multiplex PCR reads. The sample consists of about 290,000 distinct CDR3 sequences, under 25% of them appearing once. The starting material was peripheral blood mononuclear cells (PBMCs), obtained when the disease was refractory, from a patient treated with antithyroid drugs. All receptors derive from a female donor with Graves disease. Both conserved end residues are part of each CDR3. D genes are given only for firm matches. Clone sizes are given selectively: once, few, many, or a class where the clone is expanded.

CASSSYGTGVNEKLFF	TGTGCCAGCAGTTCCTACGGGACAGGGGTAAATGAAAAACTGTTTTTT	TRBJ1-4	TRBD1	TRBV27	NA
CSASPLGGMFSYYEQFF	TGCAGTGCTTCTCCCCTGGGCGGGATGTTTAGTTACTATGAGCAGTTCTTC	TRBJ2-1	NA	TRBV20-1	many
CASSKDFPGNTIYF	TGTGCCAGCAGCAAGGATTTCCCCGGAAACACCATATATTTT	TRBJ1-3	NA	TRBV28	NA
CASSLYPTTGTPLETQYF	TGTGCCAGCAGTTTATACCCAACGACCGGGACACCTCTTGAGACCCAGTACTTC	TRBJ2-5	NA	TRBV27	many
CAWSTGVGTGELFF	TGTGCCTGGAGTACGGGAGTCGGCACCGGGGAGCTGTTTTTT	TRBJ2-2	NA	TRBV30	few
CASSYSLDRNTEAFF	TGTGCCAGCAGTTACTCACTAGACAGAAACACTGAAGCTTTCTTT	TRBJ1-1	NA	TRBV6-2/TRBV6-3	NA
CASSQGLTHFFGQYF	TGTGCCAGCAGCCAAGGTCTTACCCATTTTTTTGGCCAGTACTTC	TRBJ2-5	NA	TRBV14	NA
CASKTETNTGELFF	TGTGCCAGCAAGACAGAAACGAACACCGGGGAGCTGTTTTTT	TRBJ2-2	NA	TRBV28	many
CASSIRTPESSYEQYF	TGTGCCAGCAGTATAAGGACCCCCGAATCCTCCTACGAGCAGTACTTC	TRBJ2-7	NA	TRBV12-3/TRBV12-4	many
CASGRQGAYNSPLHF	TGTGCCAGCGGGAGACAGGGGGCTTATAATTCACCCCTCCACTTT	TRBJ1-6	TRBD1	TRBV12-3/TRBV12-4	many
CASSFGTFSAYEQYF	TGTGCCAGCAGTTTCGGGACTTTTAGCGCCTACGAGCAGTACTTC	TRBJ2-7	NA	TRBV28	many
CASSSALEQFF	TGTGCCAGCAGTTCCGCACTTGAGCAGTTCTTC	TRBJ2-1	NA	TRBV25-1	NA
CASSDGQSLSGNTIYF	TGTGCCAGCAGCGATGGACAATCCCTTTCTGGAAACACCATATATTTT	TRBJ1-3	NA	TRBV7-9	few
CASSLTGSSGDTQYF	TGTGCCAGCAGCTTAACGGGGTCTAGCGGAGATACGCAGTATTTT	TRBJ2-3	TRBD2	TRBV13	NA
CASSSTQFQETQYF	TGCGCCAGCAGTTCTACCCAGTTCCAAGAGACCCAGTACTTC	TRBJ2-5	NA	TRBV5-1	NA
CASQTGLNGELFF	TGTGCCAGCCAGACAGGGCTAAACGGGGAGCTGTTTTTT	TRBJ2-2	TRBD1	TRBV7-3	many
CASSAGLNQETQYF	TGTGCCAGCAGCGCCGGACTAAACCAAGAGACCCAGTACTTC	TRBJ2-5	NA	TRBV9	many
CASSPAERLGDGYTF	TGTGCCAGCAGTCCAGCGGAACGTTTAGGGGATGGCTACACCTTC	TRBJ1-2	NA	TRBV28	many
CASSSPQGAETQYF	TGTGCCAGCAGCTCCCCACAGGGGGCAGAGACCCAGTACTTC	TRBJ2-5	TRBD1	TRBV7-2	NA
CASSLAWGSWEQYF	TGTGCCAGCAGCTTAGCGTGGGGAAGTTGGGAGCAGTACTTC	TRBJ2-7	NA	TRBV7-2	many
CASSTSGLSSYEQYF	TGTGCCAGCAGCACCAGCGGGCTCAGCTCCTACGAGCAGTACTTC	TRBJ2-7	NA	TRBV7-2	NA
CSVEDLYEQYF	TGCAGCGTTGAAGACCTCTACGAGCAGTACTTC	TRBJ2-7	NA	TRBV29-1	few
CASSTVGTGSYEQYF	TGTGCCAGCAGCACCGTTGGGACAGGGTCCTACGAGCAGTACTTC	TRBJ2-7	TRBD1	TRBV7-2	NA
CASTPTITPTEAFF	TGTGCCAGCACCCCCACGATAACGCCTACTGAAGCTTTCTTT	TRBJ1-1	NA	TRBV7-8	many
CSAPSGSSPEQYF	TGCAGTGCTCCTAGCGGGAGTTCCCCCGAGCAGTACTTC	TRBJ2-7	TRBD2	TRBV20-1	few
CAWSGGGSSNQPQHF	TGTGCCTGGAGTGGGGGGGGCTCGAGCAATCAGCCCCAGCATTTT	TRBJ1-5	NA	TRBV30	NA
CASSFFIYPYQETQYF	TGTGCCAGCAGCTTCTTTATTTACCCGTACCAAGAGACCCAGTACTTC	TRBJ2-5	NA	TRBV7-2	many
CSARDGAGYTF	TGCAGTGCTAGAGACGGGGCTGGCTACACCTTC	TRBJ1-2	NA	TRBV20-1	many
CASSKVQGRGETQYF	TGTGCCAGCAGTAAAGTACAGGGCCGGGGGGAGACCCAGTACTTC	TRBJ2-5	NA	TRBV12-3/TRBV12-4	NA
CASRDLGSPLHF	TGTGCCAGCAGGGACCTTGGTTCACCCCTCCACTTT	TRBJ1-6	NA	TRBV6-1	few
CASSMDGNYGYTF	TGTGCCAGCAGCATGGACGGGAACTATGGCTACACCTTC	TRBJ1-2	NA	TRBV7-2	many
CASSYPEIHEQYF	TGTGCCAGCAGTTACCCCGAAATCCACGAGCAGTACTTC	TRBJ2-7	NA	TRBV6-5	NA
CASSPMDSQETQYF	TGTGCCAGCAGCCCAATGGACAGCCAAGAGACCCAGTACTTC	TRBJ2-5	NA	TRBV7-9	NA
CASSERAPGANVLTF	TGTGCCAGCAGTGAAAGAGCCCCTGGGGCCAACGTCCTGACTTTC	TRBJ2-6	NA	TRBV2	many
CASSHDTSRGSYEQYF	TGCGCCAGCAGCCACGACACTAGCAGGGGATCCTACGAGCAGTACTTC	TRBJ2-7	NA	TRBV4-3	many
CASSMTSGSYEQYF	TGTGCCAGCAGTATGACTAGCGGGAGCTACGAGCAGTACTTC	TRBJ2-7	TRBD2	TRBV19	few
CASSPRLAGGNYEQYF	TGTGCCAGCAGCCCGCGACTAGCGGGAGGTAACTACGAGCAGTACTTC	TRBJ2-7	TRBD2	TRBV7-2	many
CAWSNLPGELFF	TGTGCCTGGAGTAATTTACCCGGGGAGCTGTTTTTT	TRBJ2-2	NA	TRBV30	few
CASSEGGAGSRTEAFF	TGTGCCAGCAGTGAAGGAGGGGCAGGGTCGAGAACTGAAGCTTTCTTT	TRBJ1-1	NA	TRBV6-1	many
CASSHLARNYGYTF	TGTGCCAGCAGCCATCTAGCTCGAAACTATGGCTACACCTTC	TRBJ1-2	NA	TRBV3-1	many
CAIGQGTLGSEAFF	TGTGCCATCGGACAGGGGACCCTGGGGTCTGAAGCTTTCTTT	TRBJ1-1	TRBD1	TRBV10-3	many
CASSDYSITRGYTF	TGTGCCAGCAGTGATTACTCTATTACCAGGGGCTACACCTTC	TRBJ1-2	NA	TRBV6-1	many
CASSFPRDRVPYEQYF	TGTGCCAGCAGTTTCCCCCGAGACAGGGTGCCCTACGAGCAGTACTTC	TRBJ2-7	TRBD1	TRBV28	once
CAISEPLESVATEAFF	TGTGCCATCAGTGAGCCCCTGGAGTCGGTCGCGACTGAAGCTTTCTTT	TRBJ1-1	NA	TRBV10-3	few
CSVGGTKGGTEAFF	TGCAGCGTTGGGGGGACCAAGGGCGGCACTGAAGCTTTCTTT	TRBJ1-1	NA	TRBV29-1	few
CASSFSAGGPYEQYF	TGTGCCAGCAGCTTTTCGGCGGGAGGTCCCTACGAGCAGTACTTC	TRBJ2-7	TRBD2	TRBV5-6	NA
CASSQPTSGRETQYF	TGCGCCAGCAGCCAACCGACTAGCGGGAGAGAGACCCAGTACTTC	TRBJ2-5	TRBD2	TRBV4-1	NA
CASSVGTLSSYEQYF	TGTGCCAGCAGCGTCGGGACACTTAGCTCCTACGAGCAGTACTTC	TRBJ2-7	NA	TRBV5-6	NA
CATSEAGPNTGELFF	TGTGCCACCAGTGAAGCCGGGCCCAACACCGGGGAGCTGTTTTTT	TRBJ2-2	NA	TRBV24-1	few
CASSETRQSGLFF	TGTGCCAGCAGTGAAACTCGACAGTCAGGACTGTTTTTT	TRBJ1-4	NA	TRBV6-1	NA
CASTERGLQHNEQFF	TGTGCCAGCACCGAAAGGGGCTTACAACACAATGAGCAGTTCTTC	TRBJ2-1	NA	TRBV5-8	NA
CASSMAAAGEKLFF	TGTGCCAGTAGTATGGCAGCGGCGGGTGAAAAACTGTTTTTT	TRBJ1-4	NA	TRBV19	many
CASSLGLAGDFYEQYF	TGTGCCAGCAGCTTGGGACTAGCGGGAGACTTCTACGAGCAGTACTTC	TRBJ2-7	TRBD2	TRBV27	many
CSVVLTLGQPQHF	TGCAGTGTAGTACTCACCTTGGGCCAGCCCCAGCATTTT	TRBJ1-5	NA	TRBV20-1	few
CASSSPYRTAQETQYF	TGTGCCAGCAGTTCACCGTACAGGACAGCCCAAGAGACCCAGTACTTC	TRBJ2-5	NA	TRBV28	NA